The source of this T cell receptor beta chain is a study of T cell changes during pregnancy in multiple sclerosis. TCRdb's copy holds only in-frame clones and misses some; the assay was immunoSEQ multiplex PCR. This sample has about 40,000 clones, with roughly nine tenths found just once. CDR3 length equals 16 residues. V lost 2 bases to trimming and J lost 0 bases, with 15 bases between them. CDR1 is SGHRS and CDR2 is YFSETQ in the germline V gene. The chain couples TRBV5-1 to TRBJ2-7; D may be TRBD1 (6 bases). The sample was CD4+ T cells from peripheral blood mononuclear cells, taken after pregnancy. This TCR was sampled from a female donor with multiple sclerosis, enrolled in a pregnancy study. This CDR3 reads CASSFSDSLRSYEQYF. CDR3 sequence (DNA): TGCGCCAGCAGCTTCTCGGACAGCCTCCGCTCCTACGAGCAGTACTTC. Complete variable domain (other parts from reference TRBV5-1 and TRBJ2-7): KAGVTQTPRYLIKTRGQQVTLSCSPISGHRSVSWYQQTPGQGLQFLFEYFSETQRNKGNFPGRFSGRQFSNSRSEMNVSTLELGDSALYLCASSFSDSLRSYEQYFGPGTRLTVT.